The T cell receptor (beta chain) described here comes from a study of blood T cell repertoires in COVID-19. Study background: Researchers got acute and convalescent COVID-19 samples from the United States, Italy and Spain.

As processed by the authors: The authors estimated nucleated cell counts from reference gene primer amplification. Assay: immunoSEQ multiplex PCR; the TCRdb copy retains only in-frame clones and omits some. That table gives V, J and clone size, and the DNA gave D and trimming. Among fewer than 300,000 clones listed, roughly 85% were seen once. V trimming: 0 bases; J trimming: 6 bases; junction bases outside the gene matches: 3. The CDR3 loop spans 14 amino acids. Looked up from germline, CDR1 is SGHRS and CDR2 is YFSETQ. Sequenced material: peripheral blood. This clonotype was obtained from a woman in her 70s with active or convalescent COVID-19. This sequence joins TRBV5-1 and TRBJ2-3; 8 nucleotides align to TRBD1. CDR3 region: CASSLGTGSDTQYF. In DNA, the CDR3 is TGCGCCAGCAGCTTGGGGACAGGGTCTGATACGCAGTATTTT.